The 20 T cell receptor beta chains given below trace back to one sample, sequenced in a study of human T cells and chemical hapten exposure. From the RACE reads, TCRdb called clonotypes with MiXCR, one entry per CDR3 protein. The profile covers about 340,000 distinct CDR3 sequences, with around 7% appearing a single time and roughly 8% taken by the ten largest. Time point defined: patch test 1, 2 weeks after DPC sensitization. Noted treatment: therapeutic diphenylcyclopropenone sensitization with weekly scalp DPC. The source was whole blood, collected in connection with sensitization to the hapten diphenylcyclopropenone (DPC). These receptor sequences come from a woman younger than 35 with alopecia areata. Some clones in this sample may be carry-over from other donors' samples.

This clonotype occurred a few times. The chain is built from TRBV9 and TRBJ1-6; D may be TRBD1 (5 bases). The CDR3 has 14 amino acids. The V gene lost 1 base and the J gene lost 8 bases, with 10 bases spanning the gap. Germline V gene data show CDR1 as SGDLS and CDR2 as YYNGEE. The CDR3, as DNA: TGTGCCAGCAGCGTATCCGGGGGACATTCACCCCTCCACTTT. Its protein product is CASSVSGGHSPLHF.

The rearrangement uses TRBV3-1 and TRBJ2-3; D remains unclear. Trimming took off 3 bases at V and 5 bases at J, with 9 bases between the two ends. Germline values: CDR1 LGHDT, CDR2 YNNKEL (reference sequence). The CDR3 contains 13 residues. CDR3 coding DNA: TGTGCCAGCAGCCAGGGGTTCGTAGATACGCAGTATTTT. Its protein product is CASSQGFVDTQYF.

The rearrangement uses TRBV27 and TRBJ2-7, with 7 bases aligning to TRBD1. Trimming removed 5 bases from V and 5 bases from J; junction bases left unmatched: 12. CDR1 is MNHEY and CDR2 is SMNVEV in the germline V gene (reference sequence). This CDR3 spans 15 amino acids. CDR3 loop: CASSPRQGVEDEQYF. DNA for the CDR3: TGTGCCAGCAGTCCGCGACAGGGAGTAGAAGACGAGCAGTACTTC.

This clonotype was recorded a few times. This chain links TRBV5-1 with TRBJ1-2; 7 positions agree with TRBD1. The CDR3 length is 14 residues. Looked up from germline, CDR1 is SGHRS and CDR2 is YFSETQ. Trimming cost V 3 bases and J 8 bases; bases outside gene matches: 10. The CDR3 reads CASSSTGDSPGYTF. The CDR3 nucleotides read TGCGCCAGCAGCTCCACAGGGGATTCCCCAGGCTACACCTTC.

The CDR3 bases are TGTGCCAGCAGTTTATCGCCCCGGCCCAGTTCCTACGAGCAGTACTTC. Translated, it gives CASSLSPRPSSYEQYF. The chain employs TRBV27 and TRBJ2-7; D remains ambiguous. The CDR3 has 16 residues. V was trimmed by 0 bases and J by 1 base, leaving 13 bases between them. Germline V lookup: CDR1 MNHEY, CDR2 SMNVEV (reference sequence).

This clonotype has a count of ten or more. The J gene is TRBJ2-6, the V gene TRBV5-1; the D gene is possibly TRBD1 (6 bases). CDR3 length: 15 amino acids. Germline V lookup: CDR1 SGHRS, CDR2 YFSETQ. V dropped 6 bases and J dropped 4 bases, with 14 bases sitting between them. This CDR3 reads CASNQQGSGANVLTF. The CDR3 DNA follows: TGCGCCAGCAACCAACAGGGTTCGGGGGCCAACGTCCTGACTTTC.

This clonotype was seen at least ten times. This chain joins TRBV7-2 and TRBJ1-1, with 8 bases that match TRBD1. Germline V lookup: CDR1 SGHTA, CDR2 FQGNSA. The ends lost 2 bases at V and 1 base at J; junction bases unmatched: 6. This CDR3 contains 16 residues. The CDR3 coding sequence is TGTGCCAGCAGCTTACTGACAGGGGTTGGGAACACTGAAGCTTTCTTT. It translates to CASSLLTGVGNTEAFF.

This clonotype was picked up a small number of times. V gene TRBV29-1 combines with J gene TRBJ2-7; TRBD1 might be the D (6 bases). V lost 1 base, J lost 4 bases, and 8 bases lay in between. The CDR3 contains 12 residues. Germline values: CDR1 SQVTM, CDR2 ANQGSEA. CDR3 region: CSVEGGGYEQYF. The CDR3 DNA sequence: TGCAGCGTTGAAGGAGGGGGATACGAGCAGTACTTC.

This chain joins TRBV5-5 and TRBJ1-1, with D unclear. Looked up from germline, CDR1 is SGHKS and CDR2 is YYEKEE (reference sequence). V lost 3 bases, J lost 3 bases, and 18 bases lay in between. The CDR3 spans 16 residues. CDR3 DNA sequence: TGTGCCAGCAGCTCCACCTCAGAGAGGGTGGACACTGAAGCTTTCTTT. Translating it yields CASSSTSERVDTEAFF.

This clonotype showed up just a few times. This chain links TRBV7-9 with TRBJ1-6; D unclear. This CDR3 spans 14 amino acids. The V gene's germline CDR1 is SEHNR and CDR2 FQNEAQ (reference sequence). V was shortened by 1 base and J by 8 bases, with 9 bases between the two germline ends. The CDR3, as DNA: TGTGCCAGCAGCTTAGACGGGGATGATTCACCCCTCCACTTT. Encoded protein: CASSLDGDDSPLHF.

The sample holds a few counts of this clonotype. This chain uses TRBV4-3 with TRBJ2-1; D is ambiguous. Trimming left V 3 bases short and J 6 bases short, with 9 bases between. The CDR3 has 13 amino acids. Per the germline V gene, CDR1 is LGHNA and CDR2 is YSLEER. The chain's CDR3 is CASSHLVGNEQFF. In DNA, the CDR3 is TGCGCCAGCAGCCACCTTGTGGGCAATGAGCAGTTCTTC.

The chain uses TRBV7-2 and TRBJ1-4; the match to TRBD1 covers 9 bases. Trimming removed 5 bases from V and 7 bases from J; junction bases left unmatched: 11. Looked up from germline, CDR1 is SGHTA and CDR2 is FQGNSA. The CDR3 runs to 16 residues. The CDR3 DNA reads TGTGCCAGCAGCCAGATACCGGGACAGGGTTCTGAAAAACTGTTTTTT. It encodes CASSQIPGQGSEKLFF.

The CDR3 spells CASSLLASGGAGDTQYF. CDR3 coding DNA: TGTGCCAGCAGTTTATTGGCTAGCGGGGGGGCGGGAGATACGCAGTATTTT. This rearrangement joins TRBV28 to TRBJ2-3; 12 bases fit TRBD2. The length of the CDR3 is 17 residues. CDR1 MDHEN and CDR2 SYDVKM come from the germline V gene. V lost 1 base and J lost 5; bases outside the gene matches: 7.

V usage is TRBV3-1 and J usage is TRBJ1-1; TRBD1 might be the D (6 bases). Trimming shortened V by 4 bases and J by 0 bases, and 12 bases separated the two germline ends. Germline V gene sequence: CDR1 LGHDT, CDR2 YNNKEL (reference sequence). The CDR3 is 15 residues long. The CDR3 sequence is CASSPIRTVNTEAFF. The DNA of the CDR3 is TGTGCCAGCAGCCCCATAAGGACAGTGAACACTGAAGCTTTCTTT.

This chain joins TRBV6-4 and TRBJ2-7; TRBD1 matches at 8 bases. Trimming at V came to 6 bases and at J to 2 bases, leaving 6 bases not matched to a gene. The germline V gene encodes CDR1 MRHNA and CDR2 SNTAGT. The CDR3 is made up of 14 amino acids. CDR3 in amino acids: CASRDRGEPYEQYF. For the CDR3, the DNA is TGTGCCAGCAGAGACAGGGGTGAACCCTACGAGCAGTACTTC.

The sample holds one count of this clonotype. The genes are TRBV20-1 and TRBJ2-7; TRBD1 agrees at 12 bases. The CDR3 has 14 amino acids. Trimming cost V 5 bases and J 6 bases; bases outside gene matches: 8. Germline CDR1 is DFQATT and CDR2 is SNEGSKA (reference sequence). The CDR3 nucleotides read TGCAGTGCTTCCACGGGACAGGGGGCTTCCGAGCAGTACTTC. Its translation is CSASTGQGASEQYF.

This sequence joins TRBV6-6 and TRBJ1-2, with 7 bases lining up with TRBD1. This CDR3 region has 13 residues. CDR1 MNHNY and CDR2 SVGAGI come from the germline V gene (reference sequence). V lost 4 bases and J lost 8; bases outside the gene matches: 7. The CDR3 loop reads CASSSQPGGGYTF. CDR3 DNA: TGTGCCAGCAGTTCCCAGCCAGGGGGGGGCTACACCTTC.

This chain joins TRBV6-2 or TRBV6-3 and TRBJ1-2; D possibly corresponds to TRBD1 (6 bases). V was cut by 5 bases and J by 2 bases, with 15 bases left in between. The germline gives CDR1 MNHEY, CDR2 SVGEGT. This CDR3 comprises 15 residues. CDR3 coding DNA: TGTGCCAGCAGTAGAACGCAGGGGAAGAACTATGGCTACACCTTC. It codes for CASSRTQGKNYGYTF.

The CDR3 here is CASSSTKNTEAFF. The CDR3, as DNA: TGTGCCAGCAGCTCAACAAAGAACACTGAAGCTTTCTTT. The chain combines TRBV7-3 with TRBJ1-1; D remains unclear. With 4 bases removed from V and 1 base from J, the gap between germline ends came to 7 bases. The V gene's germline CDR1 is SGHTA and CDR2 FQGTGA. The CDR3 spans 13 residues.

This clonotype was counted between two and nine times. This chain connects TRBV3-1 to TRBJ2-2; unclear D gene. The germline gives CDR1 LGHDT, CDR2 YNNKEL (reference sequence). V shed 3 bases and J shed 0 bases, with 5 bases lying between them. The CDR3 runs 14 residues. The CDR3 DNA follows: TGTGCCAGCAGCCATTCCACGAACACCGGGGAGCTGTTTTTT. Translating it yields CASSHSTNTGELFF.